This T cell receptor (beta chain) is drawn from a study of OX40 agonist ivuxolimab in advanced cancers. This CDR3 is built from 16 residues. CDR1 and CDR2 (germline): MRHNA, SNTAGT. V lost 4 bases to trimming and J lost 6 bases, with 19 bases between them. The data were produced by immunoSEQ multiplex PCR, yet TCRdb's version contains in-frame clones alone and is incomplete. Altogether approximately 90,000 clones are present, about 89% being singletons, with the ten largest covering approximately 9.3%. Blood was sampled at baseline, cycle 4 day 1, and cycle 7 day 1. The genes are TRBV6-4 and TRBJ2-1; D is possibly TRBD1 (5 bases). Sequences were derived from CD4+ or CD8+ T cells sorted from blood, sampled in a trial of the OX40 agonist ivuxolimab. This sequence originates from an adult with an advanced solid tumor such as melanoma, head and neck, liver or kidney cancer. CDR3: CASSAQGPGIGNEQFF. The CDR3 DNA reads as TGTGCCAGCAGTGCTCAAGGGCCAGGGATTGGCAATGAGCAGTTCTTC.